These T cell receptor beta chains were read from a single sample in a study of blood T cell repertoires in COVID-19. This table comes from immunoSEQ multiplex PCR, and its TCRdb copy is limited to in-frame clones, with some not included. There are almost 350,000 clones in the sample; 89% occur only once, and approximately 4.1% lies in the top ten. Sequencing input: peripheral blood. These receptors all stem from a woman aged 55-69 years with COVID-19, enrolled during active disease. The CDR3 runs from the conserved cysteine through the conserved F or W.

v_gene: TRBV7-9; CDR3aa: CASSLSVSQGGQPQHF
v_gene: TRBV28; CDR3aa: CASSGGGLETQYF
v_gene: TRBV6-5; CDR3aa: CASSYRHSGEQYF
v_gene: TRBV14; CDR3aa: CASSALDNEQFF
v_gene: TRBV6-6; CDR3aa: CASSLSNTEAFF
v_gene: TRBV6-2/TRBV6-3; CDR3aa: CASSYHAGTEAFF
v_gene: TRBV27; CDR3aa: CASSLGDRDNSPLHF
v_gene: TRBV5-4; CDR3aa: CASSRRQGGFYEQYF
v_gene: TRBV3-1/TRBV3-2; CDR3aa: CASSQVWTGTYEQYF
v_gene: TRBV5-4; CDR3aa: CASSPTSGGATTGELFF
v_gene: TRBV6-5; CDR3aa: CASGGGETQYF
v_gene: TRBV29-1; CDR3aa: CSAWDRQNTEAFF
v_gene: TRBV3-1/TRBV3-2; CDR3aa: CASSQDLLSSGANVLTF
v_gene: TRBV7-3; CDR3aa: CASSHRAGGNTIYF
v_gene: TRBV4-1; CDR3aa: CASSPGGGNYGYTF
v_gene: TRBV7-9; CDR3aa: CASRPRDRAQLVSNEKLFF
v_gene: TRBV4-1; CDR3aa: CASSQGEGGELVRPDTQYF
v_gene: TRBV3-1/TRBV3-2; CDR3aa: CASSHHGSGHRYGYTF
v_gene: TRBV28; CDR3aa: CASSRGGPNEKLFF
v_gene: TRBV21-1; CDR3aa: CASSTTGTYNEQFF
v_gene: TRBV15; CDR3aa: CATSRGPGGNIDYGYTF
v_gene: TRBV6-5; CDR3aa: CASSPSRGNTEAFF
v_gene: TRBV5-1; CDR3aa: CASSLGTGGEKLFF
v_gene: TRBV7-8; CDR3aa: CASSLGTGVDTIYF
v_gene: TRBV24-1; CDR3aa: CATRSSGNTEAFF
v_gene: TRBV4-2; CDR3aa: CASSQSTGQGTGELFF
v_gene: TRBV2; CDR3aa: CASSEAETGVGKLFF
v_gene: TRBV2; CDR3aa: CASSRLGNTIYF
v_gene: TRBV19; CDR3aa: CASSDRGTQYF
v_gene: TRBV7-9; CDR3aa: CASSPTGIYGYTF
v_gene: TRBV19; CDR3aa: CASSMGGSNGLDTQYF
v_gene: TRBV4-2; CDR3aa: CASSQGTGGYEQFF
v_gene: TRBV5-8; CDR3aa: CASRPQGAGTDTQYF
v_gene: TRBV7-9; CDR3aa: CASSNHDSYGYTF
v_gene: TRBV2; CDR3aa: CASSAPGNTEAFF
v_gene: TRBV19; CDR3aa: CASTKEGVSGNTIYF
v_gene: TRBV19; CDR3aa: CASNLLQGVNYGYTF
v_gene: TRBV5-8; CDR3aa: CASSWWDSQNYGYTF